This TCR beta chain was retrieved from a study of Ad26.COV2.S vaccination and SARS-CoV-2 variants. As for the study in general: Donor was one of the participants in the Ad26.COV2.S arm of the COV1001 trial. Once, or twice with 56 days between doses, Ad26.COV2.S was given intramuscularly.

Treatment specified: approximately 18 received Ad26.COV2.S at low or high dose, single or two shots; 5 received placebo; per-sample allocation not given. Specimens were obtained on day 63 following the first vaccine or placebo injection. The study used a vaccine consisting of an Ad26 vector that expressed Wuhan-strain SARS-CoV-2 spike. Germline CDR1 is MDHEN and CDR2 is SYDVKM. The CDR3 has 14 amino acids. Between the trimmed V and J ends, which lost 5 bases and 0 bases, there was a span of 10 bases. Generated by immunoSEQ multiplex PCR, the TCRdb table keeps only in-frame clones and is missing some. The top ten hold 1.7% of the sample, which has 350,000 to 600,000 clones, 89% seen once.

This clonotype originated in a person between 18 and 65 years old who received the Ad26.COV2.S COVID-19 vaccine or a placebo. The chain carries TRBV28 and TRBJ1-1; unclear D gene. This sample comprised peripheral blood, obtained in a trial of Ad26.COV2.S vaccine versus placebo. CDR3 nucleotides: TGTGCCAGCAGTCGCCCGAGATTGAACACTGAAGCTTTCTTT. Translated, it gives CASSRPRLNTEAFF. Full variable domain (remainder filled in from reference TRBV28 and TRBJ1-1): DVKVTQSSRYLVKRTGEKVFLECVQDMDHENMFWYRQDPGLGLRLIYFSYDVKMKEKGDIPEGYSVSREKKERFSLILESASTNQTSMYLCASSRPRLNTEAFFGQGTRLTVV.